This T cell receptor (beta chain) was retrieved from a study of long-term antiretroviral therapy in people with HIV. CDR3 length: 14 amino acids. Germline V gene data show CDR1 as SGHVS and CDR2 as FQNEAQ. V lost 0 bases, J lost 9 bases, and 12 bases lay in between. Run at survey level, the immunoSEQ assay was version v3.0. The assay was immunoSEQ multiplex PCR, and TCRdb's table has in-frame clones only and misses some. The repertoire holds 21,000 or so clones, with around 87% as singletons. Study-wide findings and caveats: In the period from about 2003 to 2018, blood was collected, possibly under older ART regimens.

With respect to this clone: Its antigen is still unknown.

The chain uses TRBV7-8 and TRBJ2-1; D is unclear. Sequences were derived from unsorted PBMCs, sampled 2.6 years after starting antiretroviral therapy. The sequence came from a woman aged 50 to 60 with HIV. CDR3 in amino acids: CASSLAWISAEQFF. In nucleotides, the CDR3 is TGTGCCAGCAGCTTAGCTTGGATATCCGCTGAGCAGTTCTTC.